One and the same sample provided the 10 T cell receptor beta chains below, sequenced in a study of cytomegalovirus exposure and HLA in healthy donors. The PCR ran on 60 Vbeta and 13 Jbeta primers. Using immunoSEQ multiplex PCR, the repertoire was profiled, and TCRdb retains in-frame clones only, with some absent. In the table there are roughly 90,000 clones, 70% to 90% of which are singletons. Sequencing was performed on PBMCs. The source is a man aged 18 to 30 in good health and CMV-seronegative.

The chain carries TRBV6-1 and TRBJ2-5, with 8 nucleotides matching TRBD1. The CDR3 sequence is 14 residues long. V shed 1 base and J 3 bases; nucleotides not matched to a gene: 1. The germline gives CDR1 MNHNS, CDR2 SASEGT. The chain's CDR3 is CASSEVQGEETQYF. In DNA, the CDR3 is TGTGCCAGCAGTGAAGTACAGGGGGAAGAGACCCAGTACTTC.

The chain links TRBV6-1 to TRBJ2-7, with 7 bases matching TRBD1. The germline V gene encodes CDR1 MNHNS and CDR2 SASEGT. This CDR3 region has 12 residues. With V trimmed by 5 bases and J by 4 bases, 2 bases remained unmatched. This CDR3 is CASSLQGYEQYF. The CDR3 region has the DNA TGTGCCAGCAGTTTACAGGGGTACGAGCAGTACTTC.

Points on this clone: Other DNA sequences from this sample encode an identical CDR3 as well. The chain joins TRBV27 to TRBJ1-2, with 7 bases aligning to TRBD1. Trimming removed 6 bases from V and 4 bases from J; junction bases left unmatched: 5. Per germline, CDR1 MNHEY and CDR2 SMNVEV (reference sequence). CDR3 length: 13 residues. For the CDR3, the DNA is TGTGCCAGCAGCGACAGGGCGGCCTATGGCTACACCTTC. This codes for CASSDRAAYGYTF.

The chain employs TRBV15 and TRBJ1-6, with 7 bases aligning to TRBD1. This CDR3 is 16 amino acids long. Trimming took 1 base from V and 7 from J; bases not matched to a gene: 7. Germline V gene lookup returns CDR1 LNHNV and CDR2 YYDKDF (reference sequence). The CDR3 DNA follows: TGTGCCACCAGCAGAGGGGCGACAGGGAAGAATTCACCCCTCCACTTT. Its protein product is CATSRGATGKNSPLHF.

The chain carries TRBV5-8 and TRBJ2-7; D is perhaps TRBD1 (7 bases). Germline CDR1 is SGHTS and CDR2 is YDEGEE. Trimming cost V 0 bases and J 5 bases, with 24 bases left between them. CDR3 length: 18 residues. This CDR3 reads CASSLAYRGPRGSDEQYF. The CDR3 DNA reads TGTGCCAGCAGCTTGGCTTACAGGGGCCCCCGGGGGTCTGACGAGCAGTACTTC.

This clone came up once. The gene calls are TRBV5-1 and TRBJ1-4, with TRBD1 matching over 9 bases. CDR1 is SGHRS and CDR2 is YFSETQ in the germline V gene. CDR3 length: 12 residues. The trim removed 5 bases at V and 8 bases at J, leaving 1 base unmatched. CDR3 bases: TGCGCCAGCAGGGACAGGGGAGAAAAACTGTTTTTT. Its protein is CASRDRGEKLFF.

This chain links TRBV4-2 with TRBJ2-7; 9 bases match TRBD2. Germline V gene lookup returns CDR1 LGHNA and CDR2 YNFKEQ. The CDR3 is 14 residues long. The J segment lost 8 bases and the V segment lost 2 bases, leaving 7 bases of the junction unmatched. The CDR3 reads CASSQRGGAEQQYF. The CDR3 bases are TGTGCCAGCAGCCAACGCGGGGGGGCCGAACAGCAGTACTTC.

V gene TRBV18 combines with J gene TRBJ1-2; 9 bases agree with TRBD1. The trim removed 3 bases at V and 4 bases at J, leaving 3 bases unmatched. The CDR3 runs to 14 residues. CDR1 and CDR2 (germline): KGHSH, LQKENI. The CDR3 DNA follows: TGTGCCAGCTCACCGGGACAGGGAACCTATGGCTACACCTTC. Encoded protein: CASSPGQGTYGYTF. The variable domain in full, with the rest retrieved from reference TRBV18 and TRBJ1-2, is NAGVMQNPRHLVRRRGQEARLRCSPMKGHSHVYWYRQLPEEGLKFMVYLQKENIIDESGMPKERFSAEFPKEGPSILRIQQVVRGDSAAYFCASSPGQGTYGYTFGSGTRLTVV.

The chain is built from TRBV27 and TRBJ2-7; possible D gene TRBD2, 7 bases. V lost 7 bases and J 5 bases, leaving 18 bases between the germline ends. Germline CDR1 and CDR2: MNHEY and SMNVEV (reference sequence). CDR3 size: 14 residues. CDR3 DNA: TGTGCCAGCATTGGTCGGGGGGCAAAGGACGAGCAGTACTTC. Translating it yields CASIGRGAKDEQYF.

The genes are TRBV2 and TRBJ1-1; 10 nucleotides agree with TRBD1. Trimming took 10 bases from V and 3 from J; bases not matched to a gene: 8. The germline CDR1 and CDR2 sequences are SNHLY and FYNNEI. The CDR3 has 14 residues. The CDR3 region has the DNA TGTGCCACCACGCGGGACAGGGGAGACACTGAAGCTTTCTTT. This translates into CATTRDRGDTEAFF.